This is a list of T cell receptor beta chains from one sample in a study of shared clonotypes between healthy human individuals. Repertoires were generated with immunoSEQ multiplex PCR, while TCRdb's copy carries only in-frame clones and drops some. The sample includes millions of clones, about 92% of them seen just once. The sample comprised naive CD4+ T cells sorted from blood. All receptors derive from a young man in good health. The CDR3 runs from the conserved cysteine through the conserved F or W. The D gene is left open where the match is weak. Size is omitted from some rows. Given values are once, few, many or a class for expanded clones.

NA,TRBJ2-1,NA,TRBV10-3,TGTGCCATCAACTCGGGGTCCCATGAGCAGTTCTTC,CAINSGSHEQFF
NA,TRBJ1-2,TRBD1,TRBV5-1,TGCGCCAGCAGCTTGGACGGCACAGGGGGCTATGGCTACACCTTC,CASSLDGTGGYGYTF
NA,TRBJ1-5,NA,TRBV5-1,TGCGCCAGCAGCTTGGGGGGAGTCGGCAATCAGCCCCAGCATTTT,CASSLGGVGNQPQHF
NA,TRBJ1-6,TRBD1,TRBV11-2,TGTGCCAGCAGCCGTCAGGGGGACGGTTCACCCCTCCACTTT,CASSRQGDGSPLHF
NA,TRBJ2-1,NA,TRBV25-1,TGTGCCAGCAGTGACCGACGGGGGGCCAATTACAATGAGCAGTTCTTC,CASSDRRGANYNEQFF
once,TRBJ2-1,TRBD2,TRBV7-6,TGTGCCAGCAGCCGGACACGCCAAAGGACTAGCGGGGGCCTAGGCTCCTACAATGAGCAGTTCTTC,CASSRTRQRTSGGLGSYNEQFF
NA,TRBJ1-1,TRBD1,TRBV19,TGTGCCAGTACCCTGAGGGGGCGGAACACTGAAGCTTTCTTT,CASTLRGRNTEAFF
NA,TRBJ2-3,NA,TRBV28,TGTGCCAGCAGTTTGGGCTACCAGGGCACAGATACGCAGTATTTT,CASSLGYQGTDTQYF
NA,TRBJ2-7,TRBD2,TRBV19,TGTGCCAGTAGTAAGCGGGAGGACCACGAGCAGTACTTC,CASSKREDHEQYF
NA,TRBJ2-5,TRBD2,TRBV2,TGTGCCAGCAGTTCTAGCGGGTCCTGGCCGGGGGAGACCCAGTACTTC,CASSSSGSWPGETQYF
NA,TRBJ2-1,NA,TRBV7-8,TGTGCCAGCAGCTTGGACTCGACCAATGAGCAGTTCTTC,CASSLDSTNEQFF